These 11 T cell receptor beta chains were sequenced from one sample in a study of blood T cell repertoires in COVID-19. Generated by immunoSEQ multiplex PCR, the TCRdb table keeps only in-frame clones and is missing some. The sample gives 120,000 to 150,000 clones, just under 90% of which show up once; 8.6% is in the top ten. The sample consisted of peripheral blood. Receptors were obtained from a woman in her 50s with active or convalescent COVID-19.

V is TRBV3-1 (or the pseudogene TRBV3-2) and J is TRBJ1-6, with D unresolved. Germline V CDR1 and CDR2: LGHDT, YNNKEL (reference sequence). The CDR3 contains 15 residues. Trimming left V 6 bases short and J 8 bases short, with 17 bases between. The CDR3: CASSPGIEWYSPLHF. CDR3 sequence (DNA): TGTGCCAGCAGTCCCGGGATCGAATGGTATTCACCCCTCCACTTT.

The rearrangement links TRBV29-1 to TRBJ1-2, with D possibly being TRBD1 (5 bases). CDR1 and CDR2 (germline): SQVTM, ANQGSEA. Between the trimmed V and J ends, which lost 3 bases and 7 bases, there was a span of 9 bases. The CDR3 has 11 residues. DNA for the CDR3: TGCAGCGTTGAGCGGGGGGGTGGCTACACCTTC. Protein product: CSVERGGGYTF.

The gene calls are TRBV5-8 and TRBJ2-5, with D possibly TRBD1 on 8 matching bases. V lost 3 bases and J lost 5, with 20 bases in between. CDR3 length: 16 amino acids. The germline gives CDR1 SGHTS, CDR2 YDEGEE. The chain's CDR3 is CASSSLLTGEGETQYF. The CDR3 nucleotides read TGTGCCAGCAGCTCTCTCCTGACAGGGGAGGGGGAGACCCAGTACTTC.

This clone was seen a single time. The chain is built from TRBV6-2 or TRBV6-3 and TRBJ2-3, with TRBD1 matching over 7 bases. Trimming took 0 bases from V and 1 from J; bases not matched to a gene: 7. The CDR3 length is 17 residues. CDR1 and CDR2 (germline): MNHEY, SVGEGT. The CDR3: CASSYSRTGQRTDTQYF. DNA of the CDR3: TGTGCCAGCAGTTACTCGAGAACGGGACAGCGCACAGATACGCAGTATTTT.

The chain links TRBV6-2 or TRBV6-3 to TRBJ2-5; D may be TRBD2 (6 bases). CDR1 is MNHEY, CDR2 SVGEGT, per germline. The germline V and J ends were trimmed by 5 bases and 5 bases, with 12 bases remaining between them. The CDR3 extends over 13 amino acids. CDR3 sequence (DNA): TGTGCCAGCAGTAAGACTAGTCTGGAGACCCAGTACTTC. This encodes CASSKTSLETQYF.

V and J are TRBV11-2 and TRBJ2-3, with TRBD2 matching 9 bases. Germline V gene data show CDR1 as SGHAT and CDR2 as FQNNGV. After removal of 8 bases from V and 5 bases from J, the junction contained 14 bases not matched to a gene. The CDR3 is 16 amino acids. The CDR3 DNA follows: TGTGCCAGCCGATCGGGAGTGGCGGGGGGGAGAGATACGCAGTATTTT. Translating gives CASRSGVAGGRDTQYF.

The chain has TRBV19 and TRBJ2-1, with TRBD2 matching over 8 bases. CDR1 is LNHDA, CDR2 SQIVND, per germline (reference sequence). This CDR3 contains 15 residues. The J segment lost 3 bases and the V segment lost 4 bases, leaving 5 bases of the junction unmatched. For the CDR3, the DNA is TGTGCCAGTAGTAACGAGCGGGAGTACTACAATGAGCAGTTCTTC. It encodes CASSNEREYYNEQFF.

The chain combines TRBV4-2 with TRBJ1-2; D possibly corresponds to TRBD1 (6 bases). The CDR3 loop spans 15 amino acids. In germline, CDR1 is LGHNA, CDR2 YNFKEQ. Trimming cost V 4 bases and J 3 bases, with 15 bases left between them. In DNA, the CDR3 is TGTGCCAGCAGCCCACCCATGGGGGCTCACTATGGCTACACCTTC. Its translation: CASSPPMGAHYGYTF.

This clone showed up just once. V usage is TRBV12-3 or TRBV12-4 and J usage is TRBJ1-1, with TRBD1 identical over 8 bases. This CDR3 has 13 residues. The V gene end was trimmed by 6 bases and the J gene end by 4 bases; junction bases not matched to a gene: 4. DNA for the CDR3: TGTGCCAGCAGAGACACAGGGGGCACTGAAGCTTTCTTT. Protein product: CASRDTGGTEAFF.

This clone was observed at least ten times. The V and J genes are TRBV2 and TRBJ1-5; 8 nucleotides align to TRBD1. Per germline, CDR1 SNHLY and CDR2 FYNNEI. V trimming: 7 bases; J trimming: 3 bases; junction bases outside the gene matches: 8. CDR3 length equals 15 residues. This CDR3 is CASTADRGLNQPQHF. In DNA form, the CDR3 reads TGTGCCAGCACCGCCGACAGGGGCCTCAATCAGCCCCAGCATTTT.

V usage is TRBV6-2 or TRBV6-3 and J usage is TRBJ2-7; TRBD1 agrees at 7 bases. V trimming: 0 bases; J trimming: 2 bases; junction bases outside the gene matches: 10. CDR1 and CDR2 from the germline V gene are MNHEY and SVGEGT. The CDR3 is made up of 17 amino acids. The CDR3 is CASSYSIGWDSTYEQYF. The CDR3 DNA is TGTGCCAGCAGTTACTCGATTGGCTGGGACAGCACCTACGAGCAGTACTTC.